This T cell receptor (beta chain) was documented in a study of blood T cell repertoires in COVID-19. Overall study context: COVID-19 samples, acute and convalescent, were from the United States, Italy and Spain. PBMCs, B-cell-depleted T cells, or T cells provided the cDNA or gDNA that made up the material.

The V end lost 5 bases, the J end lost 6 bases, and 14 bases lay between the germline ends. Germline V gene lookup returns CDR1 MNHEY and CDR2 SVGEGT. The CDR3 runs 13 residues. Original methodology: It was from reference gene primer amplification that nucleated cell counts were estimated. Only in-frame clones appear in the TCRdb table, and some are missing; sequencing was by immunoSEQ multiplex PCR. The D gene and trimming were derived from the DNA, and the V and J assignments and clone size from that table. The profile covers 400,000 or so clones, with over 75% appearing a single time and roughly 1.6% taken by the ten largest. In Seattle, patients joined the study during active infection and were tracked longitudinally.

The TCR was taken from a middle-aged woman with COVID-19, enrolled during active disease. The sample consisted of peripheral blood. The chain is built from TRBV6-2 or TRBV6-3 and TRBJ2-7, with D perhaps matching TRBD2 (6 bases). CDR3 sequence reads: CASSLAGGAEQYF. The CDR3 bases are TGTGCCAGCAGTCTGGCCGGCGGGGCCGAGCAGTACTTC.